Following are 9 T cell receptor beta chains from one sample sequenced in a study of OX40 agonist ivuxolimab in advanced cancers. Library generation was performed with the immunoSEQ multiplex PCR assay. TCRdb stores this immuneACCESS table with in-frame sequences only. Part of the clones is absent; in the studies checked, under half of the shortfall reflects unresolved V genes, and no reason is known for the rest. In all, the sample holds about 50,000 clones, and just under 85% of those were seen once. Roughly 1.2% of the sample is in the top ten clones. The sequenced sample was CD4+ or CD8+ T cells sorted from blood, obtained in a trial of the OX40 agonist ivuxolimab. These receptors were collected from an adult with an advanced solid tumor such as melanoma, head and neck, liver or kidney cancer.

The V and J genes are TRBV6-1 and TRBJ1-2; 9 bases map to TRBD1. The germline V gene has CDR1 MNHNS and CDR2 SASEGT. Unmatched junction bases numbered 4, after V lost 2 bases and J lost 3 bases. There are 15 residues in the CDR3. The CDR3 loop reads CASSENRDRDYGYTF. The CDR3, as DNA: TGTGCCAGCAGTGAAAACCGGGACAGGGACTATGGCTACACCTTC.

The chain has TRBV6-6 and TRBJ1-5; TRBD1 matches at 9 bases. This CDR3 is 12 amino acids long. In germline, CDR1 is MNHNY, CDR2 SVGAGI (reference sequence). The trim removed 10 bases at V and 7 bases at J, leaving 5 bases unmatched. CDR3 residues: CATRDREQPQHF. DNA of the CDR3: TGTGCCACCCGGGACAGGGAACAGCCCCAGCATTTT.

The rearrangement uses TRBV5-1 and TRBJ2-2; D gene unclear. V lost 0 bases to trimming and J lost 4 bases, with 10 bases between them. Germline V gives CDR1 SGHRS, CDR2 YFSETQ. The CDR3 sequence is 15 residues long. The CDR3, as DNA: TGCGCCAGCAGCTTGGCCATGGGGTTCACCGGGGAGCTGTTTTTT. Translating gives CASSLAMGFTGELFF.

The CDR3 reads CASSLGGWSYEQYF. The CDR3 nucleotides are TGTGCCAGCAGCTTAGGAGGGTGGTCCTACGAGCAGTACTTC. V and J are TRBV7-6 and TRBJ2-7, with D possibly being TRBD2 (5 bases). Germline CDR1 reads SGHVS; CDR2 reads FNYEAQ. With 1 base removed from V and 1 base from J, the gap between germline ends came to 8 bases. This CDR3 is built from 14 residues. Filled out from reference TRBV7-6 and TRBJ2-7, the complete variable domain reads GAGVSQSPRYKVTKRGQDVALRCDPISGHVSLYWYRQALGQGPEFLTYFNYEAQQDKSGLPNDRFSAERPEGSISTLTIQRTEQRDSAMYRCASSLGGWSYEQYFGPGTRLTVT.

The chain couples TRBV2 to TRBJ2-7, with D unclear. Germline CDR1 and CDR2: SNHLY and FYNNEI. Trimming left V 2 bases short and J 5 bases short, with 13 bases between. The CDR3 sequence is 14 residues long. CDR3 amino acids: CASSEISHSDEQYF. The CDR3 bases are TGTGCCAGCAGTGAAATATCGCACAGCGACGAGCAGTACTTC.

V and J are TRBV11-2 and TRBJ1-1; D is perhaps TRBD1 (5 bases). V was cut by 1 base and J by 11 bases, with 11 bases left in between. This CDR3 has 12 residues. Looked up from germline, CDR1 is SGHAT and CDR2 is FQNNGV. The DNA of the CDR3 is TGTGCCAGCAGCTTAGGCAGGGTGATGGCTTTCTTT. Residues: CASSLGRVMAFF.

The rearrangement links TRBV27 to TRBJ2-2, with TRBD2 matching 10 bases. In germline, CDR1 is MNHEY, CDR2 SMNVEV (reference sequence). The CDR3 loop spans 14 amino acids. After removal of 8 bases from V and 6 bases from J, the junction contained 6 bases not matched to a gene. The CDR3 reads CASASGGSAGELFF. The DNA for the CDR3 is TGTGCCAGCGCTAGCGGGGGCTCTGCCGGGGAGCTGTTTTTT.

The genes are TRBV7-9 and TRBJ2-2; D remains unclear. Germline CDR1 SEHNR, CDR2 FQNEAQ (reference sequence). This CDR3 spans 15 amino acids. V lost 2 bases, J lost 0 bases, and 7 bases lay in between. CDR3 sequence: CASSLMSANTGELFF. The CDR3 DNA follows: TGTGCCAGCAGCTTAATGTCCGCGAACACCGGGGAGCTGTTTTTT.

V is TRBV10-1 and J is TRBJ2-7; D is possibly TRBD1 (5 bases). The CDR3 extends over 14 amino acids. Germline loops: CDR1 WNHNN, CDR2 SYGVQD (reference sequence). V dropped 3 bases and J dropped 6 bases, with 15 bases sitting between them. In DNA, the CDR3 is TGCGCCAGCAGTGATGCAGGGCTCTTGGGCGAGCAGTACTTC. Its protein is CASSDAGLLGEQYF.